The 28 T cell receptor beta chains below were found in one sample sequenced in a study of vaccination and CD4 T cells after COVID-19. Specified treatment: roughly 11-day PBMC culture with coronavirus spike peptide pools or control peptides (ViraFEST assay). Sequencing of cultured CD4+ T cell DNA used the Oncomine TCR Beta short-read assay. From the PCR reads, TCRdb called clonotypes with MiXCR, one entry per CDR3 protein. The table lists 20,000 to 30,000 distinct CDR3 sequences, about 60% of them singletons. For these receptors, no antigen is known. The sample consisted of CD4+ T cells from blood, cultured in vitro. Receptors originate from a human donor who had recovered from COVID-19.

The CDR3, as DNA: TGCAGTGCCCCTCCGGGGAGCGGGAGGGCCTTGGACGAGCAGTACTTC. It encodes CSAPPGSGRALDEQYF. The chain links TRBV20-1 to TRBJ2-7; 10 positions agree with TRBD2. Germline assignment: CDR1 DFQATT and CDR2 SNEGSKA (reference sequence). CDR3 size: 16 residues. J gave up 5 bases and V 6 bases, and 16 bases lay outside the gene matches.

The CDR3, as DNA: TGTGCCTGGAGGAAGGCAGGGGGCGATGGCTACACCTTC. Encoded protein: CAWRKAGGDGYTF. V usage is TRBV30 and J usage is TRBJ1-2, with 8 bases that match TRBD1. This CDR3 spans 13 amino acids. Looked up from germline, CDR1 is GTSNPN and CDR2 is SVGIG (reference sequence). The V segment lost 3 bases and the J segment 6 bases; nucleotides outside the gene matches: 6.

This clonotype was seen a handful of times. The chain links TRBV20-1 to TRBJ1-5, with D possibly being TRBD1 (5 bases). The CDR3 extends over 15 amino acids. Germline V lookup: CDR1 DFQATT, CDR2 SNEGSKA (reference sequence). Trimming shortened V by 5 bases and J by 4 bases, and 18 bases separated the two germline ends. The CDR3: CSASNPGLGNQPQHF. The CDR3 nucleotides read TGCAGTGCTTCTAACCCAGGGTTAGGGAATCAGCCCCAGCATTTT.

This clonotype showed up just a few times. CDR3 in DNA: TGTGCCAGCAGCTTAGGGGGCGGCAATCAGCCCCAGCATTTT. This encodes CASSLGGGNQPQHF. The V call is TRBV7-2, the J call TRBJ1-5, with D maybe TRBD1 (5 bases). Trimming took off 1 base at V and 2 bases at J, with 6 bases between the two ends. Germline V gives CDR1 SGHTA, CDR2 FQGNSA. CDR3 length equals 14 residues.

The CDR3 here is CASSQQTNTEAFF. For the CDR3, the DNA is TGTGCCAGCTCACAACAAACGAACACTGAAGCTTTCTTT. The chain recombines TRBV18 with TRBJ1-1; no clear D. The V and J ends lost 4 bases and 1 base respectively, with 7 bases between them. CDR1 is KGHSH and CDR2 is LQKENI in the germline V gene. The CDR3 is 13 residues long.

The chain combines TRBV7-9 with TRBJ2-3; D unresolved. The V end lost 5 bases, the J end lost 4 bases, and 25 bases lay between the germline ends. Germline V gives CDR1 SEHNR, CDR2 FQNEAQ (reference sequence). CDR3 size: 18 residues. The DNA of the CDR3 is TGTGCCAGCAGCCTCATCAAAGGGTATGAGACGGGCGCAGATACGCAGTATTTT. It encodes CASSLIKGYETGADTQYF.

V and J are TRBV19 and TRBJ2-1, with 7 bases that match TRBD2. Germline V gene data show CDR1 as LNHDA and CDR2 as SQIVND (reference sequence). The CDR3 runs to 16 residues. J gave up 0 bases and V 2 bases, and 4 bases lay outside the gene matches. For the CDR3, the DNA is TGTGCCAGTAGTATAAAGCTAGCGGCCTCCTACAATGAGCAGTTCTTC. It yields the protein CASSIKLAASYNEQFF. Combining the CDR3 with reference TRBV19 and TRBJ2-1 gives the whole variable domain DGGITQSPKYLFRKEGQNVTLSCEQNLNHDAMYWYRQDPGQGLRLIYYSQIVNDFQKGDIAEGYSVSREKKESFPLTVTSAQKNPTAFYLCASSIKLAASYNEQFFGPGTRLTVL.

DNA for the CDR3: TGTGCCAGCAGTGAGGGCGCTGCTGCTGCGGGAGTTCAGTTCTTC. It codes for CASSEGAAAAGVQFF. The chain employs TRBV6-4 and TRBJ2-1; 7 bases fit TRBD2. CDR1 is MRHNA, CDR2 SNTAGT, per germline. The V segment lost 3 bases and the J segment 13 bases; nucleotides outside the gene matches: 15. This CDR3 contains 15 residues.

CDR3 residues: CASSPRQNTEAFF. The CDR3 DNA sequence: TGTGCCAGCAGTCCACGACAGAACACTGAAGCTTTCTTT. The genes are TRBV12-3 or TRBV12-4 and TRBJ1-1; D gene uncertain. Trimming removed 5 bases from V and 1 base from J, with 8 bases in between. The CDR3 totals 13 residues.

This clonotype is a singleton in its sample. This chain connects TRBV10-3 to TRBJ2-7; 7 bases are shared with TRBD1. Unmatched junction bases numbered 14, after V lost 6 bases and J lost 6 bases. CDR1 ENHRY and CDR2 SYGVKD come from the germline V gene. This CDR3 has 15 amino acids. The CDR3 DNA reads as TGTGCCATCAGAGAATCATCCGGGACAGCCCTCGAGCAGTACTTC. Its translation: CAIRESSGTALEQYF.

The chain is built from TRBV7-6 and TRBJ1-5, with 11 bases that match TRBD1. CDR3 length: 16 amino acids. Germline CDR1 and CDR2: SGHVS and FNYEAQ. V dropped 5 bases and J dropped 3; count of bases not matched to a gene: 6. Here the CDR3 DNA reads TGTGCCAGCAGCCCCGGGACAGGGGGTTACAATCAGCCCCAGCATTTT. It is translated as CASSPGTGGYNQPQHF.

The CDR3 is CASSSYLGSNDDYTF. The CDR3 DNA reads as TGTGCCAGCAGCTCCTACCTGGGCTCGAATGATGACTACACCTTC. This rearrangement joins TRBV7-3 to TRBJ1-2; D is ambiguous. Trimming took 4 bases from V and 10 from J, leaving 22 bases between them. The CDR3 is made up of 15 amino acids. The germline CDR1 and CDR2 sequences are SGHTA and FQGTGA.

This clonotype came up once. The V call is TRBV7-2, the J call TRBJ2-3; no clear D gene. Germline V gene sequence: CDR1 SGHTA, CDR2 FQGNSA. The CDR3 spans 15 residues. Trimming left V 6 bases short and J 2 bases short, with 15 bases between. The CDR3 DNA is TGTGCCAGCAGGAGAGACCCGGGCCCCACAGATACGCAGTATTTT. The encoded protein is CASRRDPGPTDTQYF.

The CDR3 coding sequence is TGTGCCACCTCCCGGGACGGCTACGAGCAGTACTTC. Amino acid sequence: CATSRDGYEQYF. V is TRBV24-1 and J is TRBJ2-7; D may match TRBD1 or TRBD2 (5 bases each). This CDR3 is 12 amino acids long. Germline lookup yields CDR1 KGHDR and CDR2 SFDVKD. Trimming left V 9 bases short and J 3 bases short, with 11 bases between.

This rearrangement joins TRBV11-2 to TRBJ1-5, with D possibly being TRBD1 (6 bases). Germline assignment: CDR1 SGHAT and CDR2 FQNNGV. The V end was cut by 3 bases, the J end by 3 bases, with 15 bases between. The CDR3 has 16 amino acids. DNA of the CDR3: TGTGCCAGCAGCTTGGTGGGGGCCTTTCTCAATCAGCCCCAGCATTTT. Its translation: CASSLVGAFLNQPQHF.

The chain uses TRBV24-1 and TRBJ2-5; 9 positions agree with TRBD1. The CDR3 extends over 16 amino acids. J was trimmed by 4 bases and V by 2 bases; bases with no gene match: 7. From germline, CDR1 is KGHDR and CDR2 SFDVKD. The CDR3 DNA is TGTGCCACCAGTGATTCCGGGACAGGGCGGTCAGAGACCCAGTACTTC. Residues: CATSDSGTGRSETQYF.

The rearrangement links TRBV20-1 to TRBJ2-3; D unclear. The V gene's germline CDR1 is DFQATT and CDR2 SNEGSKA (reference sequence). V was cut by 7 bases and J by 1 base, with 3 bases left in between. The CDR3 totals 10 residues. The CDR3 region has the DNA TGCAGTGGGGGCACAGATACGCAGTATTTT. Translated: CSGGTDTQYF.

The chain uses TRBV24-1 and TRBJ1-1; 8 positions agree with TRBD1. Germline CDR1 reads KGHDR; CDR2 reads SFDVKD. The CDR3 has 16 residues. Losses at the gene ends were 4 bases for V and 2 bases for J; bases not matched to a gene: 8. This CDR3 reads CATSDDRQGSNTEAFF. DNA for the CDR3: TGTGCCACCAGTGACGACCGACAGGGGTCAAACACTGAAGCTTTCTTT.

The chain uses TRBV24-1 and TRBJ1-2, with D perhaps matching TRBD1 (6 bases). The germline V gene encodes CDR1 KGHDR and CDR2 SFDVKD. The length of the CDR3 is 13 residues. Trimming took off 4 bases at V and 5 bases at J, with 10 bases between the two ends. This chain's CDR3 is CATSEQGGYGYTF. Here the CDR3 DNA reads TGTGCCACCAGTGAACAGGGTGGTTATGGCTACACCTTC.

The DNA of the CDR3 is TGCAGTGTTACTAAATCGGGAGTACGACAAGAGACCCAGTACTTC. Translating gives CSVTKSGVRQETQYF. The V and J genes are TRBV20-1 and TRBJ2-4; tentatively, D is TRBD2 (6 bases). The DNA end is a closer match to TRBJ2-5, so the J assignment may be wrong. Germline loops: CDR1 DFQATT, CDR2 SNEGSKA (reference sequence). The CDR3 spans 15 residues.

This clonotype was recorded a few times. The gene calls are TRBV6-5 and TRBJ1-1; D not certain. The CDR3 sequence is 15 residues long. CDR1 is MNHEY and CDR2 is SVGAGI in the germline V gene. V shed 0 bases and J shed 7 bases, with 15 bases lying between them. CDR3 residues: CASSYSRRSGSEAFF. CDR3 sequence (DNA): TGTGCCAGCAGTTACTCTAGAAGGTCCGGGAGTGAAGCTTTCTTT.

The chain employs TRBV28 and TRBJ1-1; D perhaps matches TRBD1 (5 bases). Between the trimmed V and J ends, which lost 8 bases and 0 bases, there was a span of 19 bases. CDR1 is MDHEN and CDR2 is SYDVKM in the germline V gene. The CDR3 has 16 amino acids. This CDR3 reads CASRPPPGPMNTEAFF. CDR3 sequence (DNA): TGTGCCAGCCGCCCTCCCCCAGGGCCGATGAACACTGAAGCTTTCTTT.

The CDR3 loop is CASQSPGARRGTEAFF. DNA of the CDR3: TGTGCCAGCCAATCTCCCGGGGCCCGACGAGGCACTGAAGCTTTCTTT. The chain joins TRBV7-9 to TRBJ1-1, with D tentatively TRBD1 (5 bases). Germline V gene lookup returns CDR1 SEHNR and CDR2 FQNEAQ (reference sequence). The CDR3 loop spans 16 amino acids. V lost 8 bases, J lost 4 bases, and 23 bases lay in between.

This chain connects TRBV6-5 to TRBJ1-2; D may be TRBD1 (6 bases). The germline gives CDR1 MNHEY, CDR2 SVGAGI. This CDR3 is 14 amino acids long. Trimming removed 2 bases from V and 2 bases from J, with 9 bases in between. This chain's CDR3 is CASSYGRGNYGYTF. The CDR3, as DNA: TGTGCCAGCAGTTACGGCAGGGGAAACTATGGCTACACCTTC.

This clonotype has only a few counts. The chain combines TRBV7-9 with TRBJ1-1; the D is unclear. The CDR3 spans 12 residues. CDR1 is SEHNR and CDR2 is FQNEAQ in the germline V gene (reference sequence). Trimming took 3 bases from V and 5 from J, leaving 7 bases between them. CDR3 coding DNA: TGTGCCAGCAGCTTGCGGGGAACTGAAGCTTTCTTT. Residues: CASSLRGTEAFF.

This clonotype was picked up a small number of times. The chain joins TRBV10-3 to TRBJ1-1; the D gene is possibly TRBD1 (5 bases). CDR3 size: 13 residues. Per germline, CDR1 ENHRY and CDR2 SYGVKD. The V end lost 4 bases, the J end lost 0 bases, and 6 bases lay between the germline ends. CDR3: CAISATVNTEAFF. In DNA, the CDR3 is TGTGCCATCAGTGCGACAGTGAACACTGAAGCTTTCTTT.

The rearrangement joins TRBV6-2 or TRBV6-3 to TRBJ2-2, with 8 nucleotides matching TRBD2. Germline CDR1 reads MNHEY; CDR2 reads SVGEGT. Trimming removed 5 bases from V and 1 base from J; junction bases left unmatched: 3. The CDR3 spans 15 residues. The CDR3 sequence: CASSRLARNTGELFF. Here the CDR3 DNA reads TGTGCCAGCAGTCGACTAGCGAGGAACACCGGGGAGCTGTTTTTT.

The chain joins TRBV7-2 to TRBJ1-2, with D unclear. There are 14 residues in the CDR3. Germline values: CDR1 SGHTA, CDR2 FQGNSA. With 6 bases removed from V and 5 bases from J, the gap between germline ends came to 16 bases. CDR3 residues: CASSNATRRYGYTF. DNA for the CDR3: TGTGCCAGCAGTAACGCGACACGGCGGTATGGCTACACCTTC.